This T cell receptor beta chain comes out of a study of OX40 agonist ivuxolimab in advanced cancers. Study overall: Partial responses were achieved by three patients: one hepatocellular carcinoma, two cutaneous melanoma. Whole-study findings and limits: CD8+ T cells were the subset that, on average, had more expanded clones than CD4+.

Clones were read by immunoSEQ multiplex PCR, and TCRdb kept only the in-frame ones, dropping some. The table shows tens of thousands of clones, with roughly 87% occurring only once. Of note for this clone: As yet, its antigen is unknown.

This CDR3 has 16 amino acids. The V gene end was trimmed by 0 bases and the J gene end by 2 bases; junction bases not matched to a gene: 3. The V gene's germline CDR1 is SGHNT and CDR2 YYREEE (reference sequence). With autoimmune disease history or systemic immunosuppression, patients were excluded. The chain carries TRBV5-4 and TRBJ2-5; 11 nucleotides line up with TRBD2. The source of this sequence is an adult with an advanced solid tumor such as melanoma, head and neck, liver or kidney cancer. The sequencing used CD4+ or CD8+ T cells sorted from blood, collected in a trial of the OX40 agonist ivuxolimab. CDR3 sequence (DNA): TGTGCCAGCAGCTTGGGCCCTAGCGGGGGGCAAGAGACCCAGTACTTC. Residues: CASSLGPSGGQETQYF. Variable domain in full (rest from reference TRBV5-4 and TRBJ2-5): ETGVTQSPTHLIKTRGQQVTLRCSSQSGHNTVSWYQQALGQGPQFIFQYYREEENGRGNFPPRFSGLQFPNYSSELNVNALELDDSALYLCASSLGPSGGQETQYFGPGTRLLVL.